This T cell receptor beta chain was found in a study of T cell responses to AZD1222 COVID-19 vaccine. Study-level findings and limits: Reportedly, nearly half the spike-specific TCRs target unmutated variant regions.

Sequencing used immunoSEQ multiplex PCR; TCRdb keeps in-frame clones, though not all of them. The sample holds approximately 69,000 clones; approximately 87% are singletons and the top ten take roughly 23%. Worth noting for this clone: Its antigen is as yet unknown.

The CDR3 covers 16 residues. Trimming stripped 4 bases from V and 0 bases from J, with 16 bases between. Per germline, CDR1 MNHNS and CDR2 SASEGT. The genes are TRBV6-1 and TRBJ2-7; D possibly corresponds to TRBD1 (8 bases). The material was peripheral blood, obtained 28 days after the second AZD1222 dose. The receptor comes from an adult who received the AZD1222 COVID-19 vaccine. The CDR3 bases are TGTGCCAGCAGTGTCGAACAGGGGGGGGGCTCCTACGAGCAGTACTTC. Residues: CASSVEQGGGSYEQYF.